This TCR beta chain was sequenced during a study of Ad26.COV2.S vaccination and SARS-CoV-2 variants. Assay used: immunoSEQ multiplex PCR; TCRdb lists only in-frame clones, some missing. This table has around 140,000 clones, about nine tenths appearing once. This clone was seen a single time. The antigen is unknown. The germline gives CDR1 SGHRS, CDR2 YFSETQ. Trimming took off 3 bases at V and 0 bases at J, with 10 bases between the two ends. The CDR3 sequence is 16 residues long. Study observations and caveats: Spike-specific TCR breadth was greater in vaccine than placebo recipients.

The receptor's source is a human donor who had recovered from COVID-19. The J gene is TRBJ2-6, the V gene TRBV5-1; D is perhaps TRBD1 (7 bases). Specimen: peripheral blood, collected after recovery from COVID-19. The CDR3 DNA reads TGCGCCAGCAGCTGGCGGGACAGCTCTGGGGCCAACGTCCTGACTTTC. It codes for CASSWRDSSGANVLTF.